The TCR beta chain under discussion was sequenced for a study of early T cells in non-severe SARS-CoV-2 infection. Individual cDNA molecules were tagged with unique molecular identifiers. TCRdb re-derived calls from the 5' RACE reads in MiXCR, one entry per CDR3 protein. Here the sample spans tens of thousands of distinct CDR3 sequences, about a sixth being singletons. This clonotype appeared a few times. CDR1 and CDR2 from the germline V gene are MNHEY and SVGEGT. Between the trimmed V and J ends, which lost 5 bases and 5 bases, there was a span of 21 bases. The CDR3 runs to 16 residues. Sequenced sample: whole blood. The chain links TRBV6-2 or TRBV6-3 to TRBJ1-1, with D possibly being TRBD1 (6 bases). This TCR was sampled from an adult who was a healthcare worker with PCR-confirmed SARS-CoV-2 infection or an uninfected control (not recorded which). Written as DNA, the CDR3 is TGTGCCAGCAGTCCCCTTACCTGGGGGCGAGAGACTGAAGCTTTCTTT. Translating it yields CASSPLTWGRETEAFF.